This T cell receptor beta chain emerged from a study of shared clonotypes between healthy human individuals. The germline V gene has CDR1 SGHAT and CDR2 FQNNGV. The V gene lost 1 base and the J gene lost 5 bases, with 10 bases spanning the gap. The length of the CDR3 is 14 residues. Here immunoSEQ multiplex PCR was the method, and the copy in TCRdb shows in-frame clones only, minus some. The sample shows around 2,000,000 clones, 90% to 95% of them seen only once. The chain couples TRBV11-2 to TRBJ2-3, with D possibly TRBD2 on 5 matching bases. The sample was naive CD4+ T cells sorted from blood. As to subset: CD45RA+ positively selected. The clonotype originates from a man between 18 and 29 years old in good health. The CDR3 sequence is CASSLVVGRDTQYF. Written as DNA, the CDR3 is TGTGCCAGCAGCTTAGTGGTAGGGAGAGATACGCAGTATTTT.